The rows below give T cell receptor beta chains drawn from one sample of a study of shared clonotypes between healthy human individuals. Measured with immunoSEQ multiplex PCR; TCRdb has only the in-frame clones, and not every one. The sample lists around 1.9 million clones, 93% occurring once. Source material: naive CD8+ T cells from PBMCs. All receptors derive from a man in his late teens or twenties in good health. Some clones in this sample may be carry-over from other donors' samples. The CDR3 runs from the conserved cysteine through the conserved F or W. Fields, in order: CDR3 length, J gene, D gene, V gene, clone size, CDR3 protein, CDR3 DNA. The D gene is left open where the match is weak. Clone size is stated in some rows and not others, as once, few, many or a class when expanded.

length: 16; J: TRBJ2-6; D: .; V: TRBV9; size: .; CDR3: CASSVSGVDGANVLTF; DNA: TGTGCCAGCAGCGTATCGGGGGTCGATGGGGCCAACGTCCTGACTTTC
length: 17; J: TRBJ2-3; D: .; V: TRBV4-1; size: .; CDR3: CASSQDWTVERSDTQYF; DNA: TGCGCCAGCAGCCAAGATTGGACCGTTGAGAGATCAGATACGCAGTATTTT
length: 15; J: TRBJ1-2; D: TRBD1; V: TRBV7-3; size: .; CDR3: CASSPAGGDDYGYTF; DNA: TGTGCCAGCAGCCCGGCAGGGGGTGATGACTATGGCTACACCTTC
length: 14; J: TRBJ1-1; D: TRBD1; V: TRBV5-5; size: few; CDR3: CASTKTGVNTEAFF; DNA: TGTGCCAGCACTAAGACAGGGGTGAACACTGAAGCTTTCTTT
length: 14; J: TRBJ1-1; D: .; V: TRBV19; size: .; CDR3: CASSINPMNTEAFF; DNA: TGTGCCAGTAGTATTAATCCGATGAACACTGAAGCTTTCTTT
length: 16; J: TRBJ1-1; D: .; V: TRBV9; size: .; CDR3: CASSQSPGGWSTEAFF; DNA: TGTGCCAGCAGCCAGAGTCCTGGGGGGTGGAGCACTGAAGCTTTCTTT
length: 14; J: TRBJ2-3; D: .; V: TRBV10-3; size: .; CDR3: CAIFAGGRTDTQYF; DNA: TGTGCCATCTTCGCCGGGGGGCGCACAGATACGCAGTATTTT
length: 15; J: TRBJ1-1; D: .; V: TRBV10-1; size: .; CDR3: CASSEEGSENTEAFF; DNA: TGCGCCAGCAGTGAGGAAGGAAGCGAGAACACTGAAGCTTTCTTT
length: 13; J: TRBJ2-7; D: .; V: TRBV28; size: .; CDR3: CASSLGLGNEQYF; DNA: TGTGCCAGCAGTTTAGGTTTGGGGAACGAGCAGTACTTC
length: 14; J: TRBJ2-7; D: .; V: TRBV28; size: .; CDR3: CASSLRSIAYEQYF; DNA: TGTGCCAGCAGTTTACGGAGCATTGCCTACGAGCAGTACTTC
length: 13; J: TRBJ2-3; D: .; V: TRBV15; size: .; CDR3: CATSRSWRDTQYF; DNA: TGTGCCACCAGCAGGTCGTGGAGAGATACGCAGTATTTT
length: 14; J: TRBJ2-7; D: TRBD1; V: TRBV27; size: .; CDR3: CASSLRDREREQYF; DNA: TGTGCCAGCAGTTTACGGGACAGGGAACGCGAGCAGTACTTC
length: 13; J: TRBJ2-1; D: .; V: TRBV27; size: .; CDR3: CASSLPRVGTQFF; DNA: TGTGCCAGCAGTTTGCCTAGAGTCGGGACCCAGTTCTTC
length: 16; J: TRBJ2-1; D: .; V: TRBV18; size: .; CDR3: CASSLPDSSSYNEQFF; DNA: TGTGCCAGCTCACTCCCGGACAGCAGCTCCTACAATGAGCAGTTCTTC
length: 14; J: TRBJ2-1; D: .; V: TRBV27; size: .; CDR3: CASSPRGGWNEQFF; DNA: TGTGCCAGCAGTCCCAGGGGGGGGTGGAATGAGCAGTTCTTC
length: 14; J: TRBJ2-3; D: .; V: TRBV7-9; size: .; CDR3: CASSLAYETDTQYF; DNA: TGTGCCAGCAGCTTAGCGTACGAGACAGATACGCAGTATTTT
length: 12; J: TRBJ2-7; D: .; V: TRBV27; size: .; CDR3: CASSLLGGEQYF; DNA: TGTGCCAGCAGCCTGTTGGGGGGCGAGCAGTACTTC
length: 15; J: TRBJ2-7; D: TRBD1; V: TRBV27; size: .; CDR3: CASSFMTGGFHEQYF; DNA: TGTGCCAGCAGTTTCATGACAGGGGGCTTTCACGAGCAGTACTTC
length: 17; J: TRBJ1-1; D: .; V: TRBV11-2; size: once; CDR3: CASSLLPSGPSNTEAFF; DNA: TGTGCCAGCAGCTTACTTCCTTCGGGACCCTCGAACACTGAAGCTTTCTTT
length: 18; J: TRBJ2-7; D: TRBD2; V: TRBV11-2; size: .; CDR3: CASSLPPASAGVGYEQYF; DNA: TGTGCCAGCAGCCTACCACCCGCTAGCGCGGGAGTGGGCTACGAGCAGTACTTC
length: 15; J: TRBJ2-2; D: .; V: TRBV4-1; size: .; CDR3: CASSQAKQPDGELFF; DNA: TGCGCCAGCAGCCAAGCCAAGCAACCAGACGGGGAGCTGTTTTTT
length: 12; J: TRBJ1-1; D: .; V: TRBV13; size: .; CDR3: CASSPSGPEAFF; DNA: TGTGCCAGCAGCCCCTCGGGCCCCGAAGCTTTCTTT
length: 12; J: TRBJ1-2; D: TRBD1; V: TRBV29-1; size: .; CDR3: CSARTGGYGYTF; DNA: TGCAGCGCCCGGACAGGGGGCTATGGCTACACCTTC
length: 17; J: TRBJ1-1; D: .; V: TRBV27; size: .; CDR3: CASSARTPVFWDTEAFF; DNA: TGTGCCAGCAGTGCCCGTACCCCGGTCTTTTGGGACACTGAAGCTTTCTTT
length: 14; J: TRBJ2-7; D: TRBD2; V: TRBV14; size: .; CDR3: CASSRTSGTYEQYF; DNA: TGTGCCAGCAGCCGGACTAGCGGGACCTACGAGCAGTACTTC
length: 14; J: TRBJ1-2; D: TRBD1; V: TRBV27; size: once; CDR3: CASSLATGGLGYTF; DNA: TGTGCCAGCAGTTTAGCCACAGGGGGCCTTGGCTACACCTTC
length: 16; J: TRBJ2-7; D: .; V: TRBV4-2; size: .; CDR3: CASSQGRQPKTYEQYF; DNA: TGTGCCAGCAGCCAGGGGCGACAACCTAAGACCTACGAGCAGTACTTC
length: 13; J: TRBJ1-1; D: TRBD1; V: TRBV13; size: few; CDR3: CASSQTGGTEAFF; DNA: TGTGCCAGCAGCCAAACAGGGGGCACTGAAGCTTTCTTT
length: 13; J: TRBJ2-7; D: .; V: TRBV28; size: .; CDR3: CASSSTDWDEQYF; DNA: TGTGCCAGCAGTTCTACAGATTGGGACGAGCAGTACTTC
length: 15; J: TRBJ2-1; D: .; V: TRBV9; size: .; CDR3: CASSADTRYYNEQFF; DNA: TGTGCCAGCAGCGCGGACACCAGATACTACAATGAGCAGTTCTTC
length: 15; J: TRBJ2-5; D: .; V: TRBV5-8; size: .; CDR3: CASSSGMTGGETQYF; DNA: TGTGCCAGCAGCTCGGGTATGACAGGCGGAGAGACCCAGTACTTC
length: 15; J: TRBJ2-7; D: .; V: TRBV6-1; size: .; CDR3: CASSEGPVTFYEQYF; DNA: TGTGCCAGCAGTGAAGGGCCAGTTACTTTCTACGAGCAGTACTTC
length: 13; J: TRBJ2-7; D: TRBD2; V: TRBV27; size: .; CDR3: CASGLAGVYEQYF; DNA: TGTGCCAGTGGACTAGCGGGGGTATACGAGCAGTACTTC
length: 14; J: TRBJ2-7; D: .; V: TRBV28; size: .; CDR3: CASSSRDPRGEQYF; DNA: TGTGCCAGCAGTTCCCGGGACCCGCGGGGCGAGCAGTACTTC
length: 16; J: TRBJ2-1; D: TRBD2; V: TRBV7-9; size: .; CDR3: CASTNLSGRAMDEQFF; DNA: TGTGCCAGCACCAATTTAAGCGGGAGGGCAATGGATGAGCAGTTCTTC
length: 14; J: TRBJ2-3; D: .; V: TRBV27; size: .; CDR3: CASSAMLSTDTQYF; DNA: TGTGCCAGCAGTGCTATGTTGAGCACAGATACGCAGTATTTT
length: 13; J: TRBJ2-7; D: .; V: TRBV10-3; size: .; CDR3: CAISERRTYEQYF; DNA: TGTGCCATCAGTGAACGCAGAACCTACGAGCAGTACTTC
length: 12; J: TRBJ1-2; D: .; V: TRBV10-2; size: .; CDR3: CASSENGGSYTF; DNA: TGCGCCAGCAGTGAGAACGGCGGGAGCTACACCTTC
length: 14; J: TRBJ1-5; D: .; V: TRBV6-5; size: .; CDR3: CASSYKGGGQPQHF; DNA: TGTGCCAGCAGTTACAAGGGGGGCGGTCAGCCCCAGCATTTT
length: 17; J: TRBJ2-2; D: .; V: TRBV18; size: once; CDR3: CASSPPTFGGSTGELFF; DNA: TGTGCCAGCTCACCACCGACTTTCGGGGGTTCCACCGGGGAGCTGTTTTTT
length: 15; J: TRBJ1-4; D: TRBD1; V: TRBV28; size: once; CDR3: CASSLLGTGAEKLFF; DNA: TGTGCCAGCAGTCTCTTGGGGACAGGGGCCGAAAAACTGTTTTTT
length: 15; J: TRBJ2-7; D: TRBD1; V: TRBV7-8; size: .; CDR3: CASSNRDSYMDEQYF; DNA: TGTGCCAGCAGCAACAGGGACAGCTACATGGACGAGCAGTACTTC
length: 14; J: TRBJ2-7; D: .; V: TRBV30; size: .; CDR3: CAQRDPIVAYEQYF; DNA: TGTGCCCAACGGGACCCGATAGTCGCCTACGAGCAGTACTTC
length: 19; J: TRBJ2-5; D: TRBD2; V: TRBV28; size: .; CDR3: CASSTLAGVSYAHQETQYF; DNA: TGTGCCAGCAGCACCCTAGCGGGTGTAAGTTATGCTCATCAAGAGACCCAGTACTTC
length: 14; J: TRBJ1-1; D: .; V: TRBV5-5; size: .; CDR3: CASSLYLTASEAFF; DNA: TGTGCCAGCAGCTTATACTTGACAGCGTCTGAAGCTTTCTTT
length: 14; J: TRBJ2-1; D: .; V: TRBV27; size: once; CDR3: CASSLYQAMDEQFF; DNA: TGTGCCAGCAGTTTATATCAGGCTATGGATGAGCAGTTCTTC
length: 16; J: TRBJ2-1; D: TRBD2; V: TRBV7-9; size: .; CDR3: CASSPDSGSSYNEQFF; DNA: TGTGCCAGCAGCCCCGATAGCGGGAGCTCCTACAATGAGCAGTTCTTC
length: 17; J: TRBJ2-7; D: .; V: TRBV28; size: .; CDR3: CASSLLRQYVSSYEQYF; DNA: TGTGCCAGCAGTTTACTACGGCAGTATGTTAGCTCCTACGAGCAGTACTTC
length: 14; J: TRBJ1-2; D: TRBD1; V: TRBV28; size: .; CDR3: CASSFRGRSGGYTF; DNA: TGTGCCAGCAGTTTCAGGGGGCGCTCCGGGGGCTACACCTTC
length: 16; J: TRBJ2-1; D: .; V: TRBV9; size: .; CDR3: CASSPSTDWAYNEQFF; DNA: TGTGCCAGCAGCCCATCCACCGACTGGGCCTACAATGAGCAGTTCTTC
length: 14; J: TRBJ2-2; D: TRBD2; V: TRBV28; size: once; CDR3: CASIAGGGTGELFF; DNA: TGTGCCAGCATAGCGGGAGGGGGTACCGGGGAGCTGTTTTTT